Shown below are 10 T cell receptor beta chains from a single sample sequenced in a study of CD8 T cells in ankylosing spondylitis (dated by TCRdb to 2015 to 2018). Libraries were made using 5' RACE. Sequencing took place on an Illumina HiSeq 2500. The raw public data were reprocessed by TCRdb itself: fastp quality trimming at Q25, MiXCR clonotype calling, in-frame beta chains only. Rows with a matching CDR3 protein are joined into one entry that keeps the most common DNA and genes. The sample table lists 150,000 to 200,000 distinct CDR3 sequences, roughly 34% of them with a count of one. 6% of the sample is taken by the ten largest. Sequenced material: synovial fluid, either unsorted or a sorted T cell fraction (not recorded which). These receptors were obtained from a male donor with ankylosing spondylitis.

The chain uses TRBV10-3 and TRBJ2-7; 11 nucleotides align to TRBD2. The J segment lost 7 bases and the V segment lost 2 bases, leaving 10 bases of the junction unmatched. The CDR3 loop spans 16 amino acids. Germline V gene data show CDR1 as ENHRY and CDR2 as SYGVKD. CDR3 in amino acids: CAISETTLAGGREQYF. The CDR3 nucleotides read TGTGCCATCAGTGAGACCACCCTAGCGGGAGGAAGGGAGCAGTACTTC.

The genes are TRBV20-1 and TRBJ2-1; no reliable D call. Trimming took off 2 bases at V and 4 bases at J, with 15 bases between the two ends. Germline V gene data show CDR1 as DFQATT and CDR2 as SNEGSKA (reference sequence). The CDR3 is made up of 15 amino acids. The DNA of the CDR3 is TGCAGTGCTAGACACCCCGCAGCAGCTTACAATGAGCAGTTCTTC. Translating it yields CSARHPAAAYNEQFF.

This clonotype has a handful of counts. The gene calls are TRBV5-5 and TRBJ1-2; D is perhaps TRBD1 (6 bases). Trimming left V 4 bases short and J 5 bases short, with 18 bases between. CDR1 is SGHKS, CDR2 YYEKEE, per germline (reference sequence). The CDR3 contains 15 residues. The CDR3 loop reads CASSDQGRGNYGYTF. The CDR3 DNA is TGTGCCAGCAGCGATCAGGGGAGAGGGAATTATGGCTACACCTTC.

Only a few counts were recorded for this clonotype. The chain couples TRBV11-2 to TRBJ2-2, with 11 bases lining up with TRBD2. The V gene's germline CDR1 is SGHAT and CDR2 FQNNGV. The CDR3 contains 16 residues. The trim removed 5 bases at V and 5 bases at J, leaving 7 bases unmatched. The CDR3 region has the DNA TGTGCCAGCAGCCGTCTAGCGGGGGGCCAGACCGGGGAGCTGTTTTTT. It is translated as CASSRLAGGQTGELFF.

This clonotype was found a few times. As DNA, the CDR3 is TGCAGTGCTCCTGAGACAGGGTCGGATACGCAGTATTTT. This sequence encodes CSAPETGSDTQYF. The V call is TRBV20-1, the J call TRBJ2-3; 7 nucleotides agree with TRBD1. This CDR3 region has 13 residues. Trimming cost V 5 bases and J 6 bases; bases outside gene matches: 8. CDR1 and CDR2 (germline): DFQATT, SNEGSKA (reference sequence).

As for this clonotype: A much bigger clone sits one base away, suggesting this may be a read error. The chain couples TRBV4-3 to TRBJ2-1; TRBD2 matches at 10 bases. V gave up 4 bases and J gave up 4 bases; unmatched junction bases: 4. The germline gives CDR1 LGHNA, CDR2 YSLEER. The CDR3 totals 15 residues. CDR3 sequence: CASSPETSGYNEQFF. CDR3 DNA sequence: TGCGCCAGCAGCCCCGAGACTAGCGGGTACAATGAGCAGTTCTTC.

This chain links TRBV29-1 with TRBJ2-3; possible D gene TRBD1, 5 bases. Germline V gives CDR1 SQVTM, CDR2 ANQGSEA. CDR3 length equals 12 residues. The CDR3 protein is CSFDRAADTQYF. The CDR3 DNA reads TGCAGTTTCGACAGAGCCGCAGATACGCAGTATTTT.

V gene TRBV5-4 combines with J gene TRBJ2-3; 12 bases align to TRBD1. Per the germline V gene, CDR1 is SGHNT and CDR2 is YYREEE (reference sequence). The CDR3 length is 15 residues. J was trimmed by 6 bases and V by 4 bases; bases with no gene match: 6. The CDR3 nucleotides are TGTGCCAGCAGCGGGGGACAGGGGGCAGCGGATACGCAGTATTTT. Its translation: CASSGGQGAADTQYF.

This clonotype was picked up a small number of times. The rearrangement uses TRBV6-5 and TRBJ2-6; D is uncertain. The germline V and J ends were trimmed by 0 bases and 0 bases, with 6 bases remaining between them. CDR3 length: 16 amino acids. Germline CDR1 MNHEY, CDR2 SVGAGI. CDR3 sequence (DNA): TGTGCCAGCAGTTACTCAGCCGGCTCTGGGGCCAACGTCCTGACTTTC. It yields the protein CASSYSAGSGANVLTF.

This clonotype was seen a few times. CDR3 region: CASSEGGSNQPQHF. In DNA form, the CDR3 reads TGTGCCAGCTCCGAGGGGGGGAGCAATCAGCCCCAGCATTTT. The V call is TRBV18, the J call TRBJ1-5; weak D call: TRBD1 (6 bases). CDR1 is KGHSH, CDR2 LQKENI, per germline. The CDR3 has 14 amino acids. Trimming took off 6 bases at V and 1 base at J, with 10 bases between the two ends.